Listed below are T cell receptor beta chains from one sample, sequenced in a study of T cell responses to AZD1222 COVID-19 vaccine. This table comes from immunoSEQ multiplex PCR, and its TCRdb copy is limited to in-frame clones, with some not included. The sample includes about 39,000 clones, approximately 88% of them seen just once. The specimen was peripheral blood, collected 28 days after the second dose of the MenACWY control vaccine. Receptors were obtained from an adult who received the MenACWY meningococcal vaccine as a control. Both conserved end residues are part of each CDR3. D genes are given only for firm matches. For some rows the clone size is stated as once, few or many, or as a class when expanded; others skip it.

.	TRBD2	TRBV28	TRBJ2-7	CASTRRLAAPFSYEQYF	TGTGCCAGCACCCGTAGACTAGCGGCCCCTTTTTCCTACGAGCAGTACTTC
.	.	TRBV12-2	TRBJ1-2	CASRFHRVYGYTF	TGTGCAAGTCGCTTCCACCGGGTTTATGGCTACACCTTC
.	TRBD1	TRBV15	TRBJ2-3	CATSSGDRVLDTQYF	TGTGCCACCAGCAGCGGGGACAGGGTTCTCGATACGCAGTATTTT
.	.	TRBV9	TRBJ1-2	CASSGVRHYGYTF	TGTGCCAGCAGCGGTGTCCGCCACTATGGCTACACCTTC
.	TRBD1	TRBV28	TRBJ1-1	CASSFGDRHPRAFF	TGTGCCAGCAGTTTTGGGGACAGACACCCCCGAGCTTTCTTT
.	.	TRBV30	TRBJ2-7	CAWSASWVEQYF	TGTGCCTGGAGTGCTTCTTGGGTAGAGCAGTACTTC
.	.	TRBV10-3	TRBJ2-7	CAISESLEQYF	TGTGCCATCAGTGAGTCCCTGGAGCAGTACTTC
.	.	TRBV5-4	TRBJ1-1	CASSLSFGMNTEAFF	TGTGCCAGCAGCTTGTCGTTCGGAATGAACACTGAAGCTTTCTTT
.	TRBD2	TRBV2	TRBJ2-5	CASSDSLAGVETQYF	TGTGCCAGCAGTGATTCCCTAGCGGGTGTTGAGACCCAGTACTTC
.	.	TRBV19	TRBJ1-4	CASRPGLTNEKLFF	TGTGCCAGTAGACCGGGACTAACTAATGAAAAACTGTTTTTT
.	.	TRBV28	TRBJ1-1	CASSPGPLNTEAFF	TGTGCCAGCAGTCCCGGACCTCTGAACACTGAAGCTTTCTTT
.	TRBD2	TRBV11-3	TRBJ2-3	CASSLGTSGRSDTQYF	TGTGCCAGCAGCTTAGGTACTAGCGGGAGAAGTGATACGCAGTATTTT
.	.	TRBV28	TRBJ1-2	CASSITGSSGYTF	TGTGCCAGCAGCATAACAGGGTCCAGTGGCTACACCTTC
.	.	TRBV29-1	TRBJ2-2	CSVNRGRAGELFF	TGCAGCGTTAACAGGGGGAGGGCCGGGGAGCTGTTTTTT
.	.	TRBV30	TRBJ1-1	CTGTRGTEAFF	TGTACCGGCACCCGGGGGACTGAAGCTTTCTTT
once	.	TRBV19	TRBJ2-2	CASSLRGRELFF	TGTGCCAGTAGTCTCCGGGGCCGGGAGCTGTTTTTT
.	TRBD1	TRBV6-4	TRBJ2-3	CASSEEGARSTDTQYF	TGTGCCAGCAGTGAAGAGGGGGCGCGTAGCACAGATACGCAGTATTTT
.	.	TRBV6-4	TRBJ2-3	CASSYSWGTDTQYF	TGTGCCAGCAGTTATAGCTGGGGCACAGATACGCAGTATTTT
.	TRBD1	TRBV28	TRBJ2-7	CASSSNNRGTYEQYF	TGTGCCAGCAGTTCGAACAACAGGGGAACCTACGAGCAGTACTTC
.	.	TRBV18	TRBJ1-1	CASSPATMKTEAFF	TGTGCCAGCTCACCAGCGACGATGAAGACTGAAGCTTTCTTT
.	.	TRBV7-2	TRBJ2-2	CASSLVSGLNGELFF	TGTGCCAGCAGCTTAGTGAGCGGGCTCAACGGGGAGCTGTTTTTT
.	.	TRBV7-9	TRBJ2-7	CASSSTPAYEQYF	TGTGCCAGCAGCTCTACCCCAGCCTACGAGCAGTACTTC
.	TRBD1	TRBV30	TRBJ1-6	CALRTGNGYNSPLHF	TGTGCCTTACGGACAGGGAATGGCTATAATTCACCCCTCCACTTT
few	.	TRBV28	TRBJ2-2	CASSQVSLPDTGELFF	TGTGCCAGCAGTCAGGTTAGTTTACCTGACACCGGGGAGCTGTTTTTT
once	.	TRBV18	TRBJ1-4	CASSPQTNEKLFF	TGTGCCAGCTCACCACAAACAAATGAAAAACTGTTTTTT
few	.	TRBV29-1	TRBJ1-1	CSVQLPTGMNTEAFF	TGCAGCGTTCAGCTCCCGACAGGAATGAACACTGAAGCTTTCTTT
.	.	TRBV30	TRBJ2-5	CAWSVTIVETQYF	TGTGCCTGGAGTGTAACGATAGTAGAGACCCAGTACTTC
.	TRBD2	TRBV7-6	TRBJ2-5	CASSHLGTSVQETQYF	TGTGCCAGCAGCCATCTAGGGACTAGCGTACAAGAGACCCAGTACTTC
.	TRBD1	TRBV28	TRBJ1-4	CASSFSGTGHEKLFF	TGTGCCAGCAGTTTCTCCGGGACAGGGCATGAAAAACTGTTTTTT
.	TRBD2	TRBV9	TRBJ2-2	CASSVSSGRVRTGELFF	TGTGCCAGCAGCGTATCTAGCGGGAGGGTAAGGACCGGGGAGCTGTTTTTT
.	.	TRBV7-8	TRBJ2-3	CASSLGRAPDTQYF	TGTGCCAGCAGCTTAGGTAGGGCCCCAGATACGCAGTATTTT
.	TRBD1	TRBV5-4	TRBJ2-7	CASSLVAGGAEQYF	TGTGCCAGCAGCTTGGTGGCAGGGGGCGCCGAGCAGTACTTC
.	.	TRBV5-1	TRBJ2-3	CASSPRAGIDTQYF	TGCGCCAGCAGCCCCCGGGCGGGGATAGATACGCAGTATTTT
.	TRBD1	TRBV14	TRBJ1-2	CASSHGTGNYGYTF	TGTGCCAGCAGCCACGGGACAGGGAACTATGGCTACACCTTC
.	.	TRBV25-1	TRBJ2-1	CASSEFGPGTHNEQFF	TGTGCCAGCAGTGAATTTGGGCCGGGAACCCACAATGAGCAGTTCTTC
.	TRBD2	TRBV4-1	TRBJ2-2	CASSQGRLAGGTGELFF	TGCGCCAGCAGCCAAGGAAGACTAGCGGGAGGGACCGGGGAGCTGTTTTTT
.	TRBD1	TRBV30	TRBJ2-7	CAWSGTGAYEQYF	TGTGCCTGGAGTGGGACAGGGGCCTACGAGCAGTACTTC
.	.	TRBV25-1	TRBJ2-3	CASSELGQTDTQYF	TGTGCCAGCAGTGAATTGGGACAAACAGATACGCAGTATTTT
.	TRBD1	TRBV28	TRBJ2-7	CASSSDRAGVEQYF	TGTGCCAGCAGTTCGGACAGGGCTGGGGTCGAGCAGTACTTC
.	TRBD2	TRBV28	TRBJ2-7	CASSNSAGGPYEQYF	TGTGCCAGCAGTAACTCAGCGGGAGGGCCCTACGAGCAGTACTTC
.	.	TRBV5-6	TRBJ2-1	CASSLGTSRQFF	TGTGCCAGCAGCTTGGGAACCTCTCGGCAGTTCTTC
.	TRBD2	TRBV30	TRBJ2-3	CAWSGIAGDTDTQYF	TGTGCCTGGAGTGGGATAGCGGGAGACACAGATACGCAGTATTTT
.	.	TRBV19	TRBJ2-7	CASSIAGSSYEQYF	TGTGCCAGTAGTATTGCAGGGAGCTCCTACGAGCAGTACTTC
once	TRBD1	TRBV10-3	TRBJ1-1	CATGQGAANTEAFF	TGTGCCACGGGACAGGGGGCGGCAAACACTGAAGCTTTCTTT
.	.	TRBV28	TRBJ1-1	CATRAYEAFF	TGTGCCACCAGAGCATATGAAGCTTTCTTT
.	.	TRBV10-1	TRBJ2-7	CASSESRTFSPSREQYF	TGCGCCAGCAGTGAGTCGAGGACCTTTAGTCCTTCCCGCGAGCAGTACTTC
.	.	TRBV7-2	TRBJ2-7	CASSLEFSAYEQYF	TGTGCCAGCAGCTTAGAATTTAGCGCCTACGAGCAGTACTTC
.	.	TRBV9	TRBJ2-2	CASSVAEGASTGELFF	TGTGCCAGCAGCGTAGCGGAGGGGGCCAGCACCGGGGAGCTGTTTTTT
.	TRBD1	TRBV11-1	TRBJ2-7	CASSPGQGPEQYF	TGTGCCAGCAGCCCAGGACAGGGACCCGAGCAGTACTTC
.	TRBD1	TRBV20-1	TRBJ1-4	CSASRGGAANEKLFF	TGCAGTGCTAGTAGAGGGGGCGCGGCTAATGAAAAACTGTTTTTT
.	TRBD2	TRBV6-5	TRBJ2-5	CASRRLAGVGETQYF	TGTGCCAGCAGACGACTAGCGGGAGTAGGGGAGACCCAGTACTTC
.	.	TRBV9	TRBJ2-3	CASSVATDTQYF	TGTGCCAGCAGCGTCGCGACAGATACGCAGTATTTT
.	TRBD1	TRBV14	TRBJ2-7	CASSQEDRGRYEQYF	TGTGCCAGCAGCCAAGAGGACAGGGGGCGCTACGAGCAGTACTTC
.	.	TRBV4-1	TRBJ2-3	CASSQDMEVADTQYF	TGCGCCAGCAGCCAAGATATGGAGGTGGCAGATACGCAGTATTTT
.	.	TRBV28	TRBJ1-5	CASSFLDSHGNQPQHF	TGTGCCAGCAGTTTTTTGGACAGCCATGGTAATCAGCCCCAGCATTTT
once	.	TRBV5-1	TRBJ2-7	CASSLTGNTYEQYF	TGCGCCAGCAGCTTGACAGGGAACACCTACGAGCAGTACTTC
once	TRBD1	TRBV13	TRBJ2-5	CASSLDGWTGRRETQYF	TGTGCCAGCAGCTTAGACGGGTGGACAGGTCGTCGGGAGACCCAGTACTTC